Described below is a single T cell receptor (beta chain) sequence and its context. Its binding antigen is unknown. Per-base qualities were not stored, and no clone one base away is much larger. The germline ends are 10 bases apart after V is trimmed by 1 base and J by 2 bases. CDR1 SGHTA and CDR2 FQGNSA were looked up in the germline V gene. The CDR3 contains 15 residues, cysteine and phenylalanine counted. Only CDR3 DNA is held: 45 bases, read in frame from base 1. This sample was included in a study of T-cell memory formation after mild COVID-19 listed by TCRdb under 2021. Concerning the study at large: Most TCR sequence clusters were specific to one of the two donors. Two young, previously healthy adult volunteers, one female and one male, were included in the cohort. In two donors, T-cell clones that expanded and contracted after mild COVID-19 were followed by sequencing TCRalpha and TCRbeta repertoires longitudinally.

Ficoll-Paque density gradient centrifugation was used to isolate PBMCs. Sequenced using an Illumina NovaSeq 6000. Using 5'RACE with constant-segment primers, TCRalpha and TCRbeta cDNA libraries were constructed, with sample barcodes and unique molecular identifiers added in the process. Trizol reagent was used to extract RNA from every sample. The libraries were amplified in two PCR steps, and the second step added a second sample barcode and Illumina TruSeq adapters. Sequencing of libraries was performed on an Illumina NovaSeq with 2 x 150 bp paired-end reads. As for the authors' bioinformatics: With migec v1.2.7, reads were demultiplexed and then collapsed into UMI-guided consensus sequences. Using mixcr v2.1.11, UMI consensuses were aligned to TRA and TRB V and J templates and then assembled into clonotypes. A clonotype was counted as expanded or contracted only when both edgeR and NoisET called the clonotype significant, with the noise models trained on biological replicates. For edgeR calls, the cutoffs were a false discovery rate-adjusted p below 0.01 and a log2 fold-change threshold of 1. PCA with hierarchical clustering of max-normalized trajectories of the 1000 most abundant clonotypes was used as exploratory dynamics analysis. Separately sequenced CD4+ and CD8+ repertoires were used to assign the CD4 or CD8 phenotype of responding clones. Using fastp trimming at Q25 and MiXCR clonotype assembly, TCRdb reanalyzed the public sequencing data and kept in-frame beta chains. Every distinct CDR3 protein forms one entry, paired with its most common genes and DNA. These V and J calls rely on TCRdb rather than the paper's analysis. The sample records 100,000 to 140,000 distinct CDR3 sequences, approximately 15% of which are singletons. Of the sample, around two fifths falls within the top ten clones.

Study-wide findings and limitations: Some responding clones were detected in pre-infection memory, which suggested that pre-existing cross-reactive memory T cells had joined the SARS-CoV-2 response. The study covered only two mild cases, and larger cohorts including severe cases with pre-infection samples were considered necessary. Whether the second-wave clones peaking on day 37 were SARS-CoV-2 specific was not confirmed. Contracting CD4+ clones were located mainly in the CM and EM memory subsets, whereas CD8+ clones were found to be enriched in EMRA. Clones contracting from day 15 to 85 had balanced CD4/CD8 phenotypes, while a second wave expanding from day 15 to 37 was biased towards CD4+.

Sequencing was carried out using PBMCs or a T cell subset sorted from them (not recorded which). The chain joins TRBV7-2 to TRBJ2-3, with no confidently assigned D gene. This clonotype was sampled from a man aged 18-30 years who had mild COVID-19 (a few samples of this study predate the infection). The sample titles of this study are shuffled in the database, so cell type and time point are left out; the donor was told from shared clones. Read as DNA, the sequence is TGTGCCAGCAGCTTAGAGGATTTTTACACAGATACGCAGTATTTT. Translated, it reads CASSLEDFYTDTQYF.